This TCR beta chain was captured by sequencing in a study of PD-L1 blockade in urothelial cancer. Background on the study: Atezolizumab was started by patients in 2014 at 1,200 mg intravenously every 3 weeks. Prior chemotherapy ranged from 0 to 3 regimens per patient. The researchers analyzed blood 3 weeks (second dose) and 6 weeks after treatment start.

With respect to this clone: What it binds is unknown.

Germline-derived CDR1 and CDR2 are SGDLS and YYNGEE. The V end was cut by 0 bases, the J end by 3 bases, with 11 bases between. The CDR3 loop spans 15 amino acids. Study-wide results and caveats: By 3 weeks, tumor-associated blood clones had expanded more in durable-benefit patients.

Measured with immunoSEQ multiplex PCR; TCRdb has only the in-frame clones, and not every one. The sample consists of over 14,000 clones, roughly 88% of them appearing once. Source: PBMCs, taken around atezolizumab (anti-PD-L1) treatment. This clonotype originated in a man aged 65 to 85 with urothelial cancer. The chain recombines TRBV9 with TRBJ2-3; D perhaps matches TRBD1 (6 bases). The CDR3 here is CASSVVPTGTDTQYF. CDR3 DNA sequence: TGTGCCAGCAGCGTAGTACCGACAGGTACAGATACGCAGTATTTT.